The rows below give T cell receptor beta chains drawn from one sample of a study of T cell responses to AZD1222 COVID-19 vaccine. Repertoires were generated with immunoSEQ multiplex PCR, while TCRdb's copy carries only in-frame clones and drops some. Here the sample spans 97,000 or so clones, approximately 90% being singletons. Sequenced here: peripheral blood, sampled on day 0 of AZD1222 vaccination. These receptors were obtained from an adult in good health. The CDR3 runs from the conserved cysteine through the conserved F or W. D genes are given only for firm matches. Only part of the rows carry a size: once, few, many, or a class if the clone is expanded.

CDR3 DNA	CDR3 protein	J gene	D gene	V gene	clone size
TGTGCCAGTAGTATCGGGAGGGACAGGGGGTTTGTCGATGGCTACACCTTC	CASSIGRDRGFVDGYTF	TRBJ1-2	TRBD1	TRBV19	-
TGTGCCAGTAGCATACGACCTAGGGAGACTAAAGCTTTCTTT	CASSIRPRETKAFF	TRBJ1-1	-	TRBV19	once
TGTGCCAGTAGCACACCTCTACTAGCGGGACGAAATGAGCAGTTCTTC	CASSTPLLAGRNEQFF	TRBJ2-1	TRBD2	TRBV19	-
TGTGCCAGCAGTTACCAGGGGGCTGATGGCTACACCTTC	CASSYQGADGYTF	TRBJ1-2	TRBD1	TRBV12-3/TRBV12-4	-
TGTGCCAGCAGTGGGGCATCCTCTCAGCCCCAGCATTTT	CASSGASSQPQHF	TRBJ1-5	-	TRBV28	-
TGTGCCACCAGCAGACCTCGGGGTATGAACACTGAAGCTTTCTTT	CATSRPRGMNTEAFF	TRBJ1-1	-	TRBV15	-
TGTGCCAGCAGCTTGGGAGCAGCGGGAGGGCGGTACGAGCAGTACTTC	CASSLGAAGGRYEQYF	TRBJ2-7	TRBD2	TRBV5-4	-
TGTGCCAGCAGCTCCGGGGGGGGTACCGCTTCCTACGAGCAGTACTTC	CASSSGGGTASYEQYF	TRBJ2-7	TRBD2	TRBV5-4	-
TGTGCCAGCAGTTCATACACGGGACAGGCCTATGGCTACACCTTC	CASSSYTGQAYGYTF	TRBJ1-2	TRBD1	TRBV28	-
TGTGCCAGCAGCGTTAACAGGGAGGCCCAGCATTTT	CASSVNREAQHF	TRBJ1-5	-	TRBV9	-
TGTGCCAGCAGCTCCCAGGAACCTACTAACTATGGCTACACCTTC	CASSSQEPTNYGYTF	TRBJ1-2	-	TRBV27	few
TGTGCCAGCAGCTTGGCCATTCAGGGGGGTGAAGGCAATCAGCCCCAGCATTTT	CASSLAIQGGEGNQPQHF	TRBJ1-5	TRBD1	TRBV5-6	-
TGTGCCAGCAGTCTCTTTATAGAAAATTCACCCCTCCACTTT	CASSLFIENSPLHF	TRBJ1-6	-	TRBV28	-
TGCACCAGCAGCCATAACTTAGCGGGAGGGGAGCAGTACTTC	CTSSHNLAGGEQYF	TRBJ2-7	-	TRBV1	-
TGTGCCAGCAGCTTCGAAAAAGGATTTGTTGACTACGAGCAGTACTTC	CASSFEKGFVDYEQYF	TRBJ2-7	-	TRBV5-5	-
TGCGCCAGCAGCCATCCAAGGACGGGGGGGACTGAAGCTTTCTTT	CASSHPRTGGTEAFF	TRBJ1-1	-	TRBV4-1	-
TGCGCCAGCAGCCAAGGCTCAGGGGTATTCACAGATACGCAGTATTTT	CASSQGSGVFTDTQYF	TRBJ2-3	-	TRBV4-3	-
TGTGCCATCAGAGGACAGTCGTATAATTCACCCCTCCACTTT	CAIRGQSYNSPLHF	TRBJ1-6	-	TRBV10-3	-
TGTCCTGGGAGCGCACGCATATGGACAGACGGAGGTCTCTATAATTCACCCCTCCACTTT	CPGSARIWTDGGLYNSPLHF	TRBJ1-6	-	TRBV22-1	-
TGTGCCAGTAGTTCACGGACTAGCGGGAGCTACGAGCAGTACTTC	CASSSRTSGSYEQYF	TRBJ2-7	TRBD2	TRBV19	-
TGTGCCAGCAGTTTCCACAGGGGAATAGCCAAAAACATTCAGTACTTC	CASSFHRGIAKNIQYF	TRBJ2-4	TRBD1	TRBV28	few
TGTGCCATCAGTGATGGAGGAGGGGGCCTTAACACCGGGGAGCTGTTTTTT	CAISDGGGGLNTGELFF	TRBJ2-2	-	TRBV10-3	-
TGTGCCAGCAGCCCCACCGGGACCCAGTACTTC	CASSPTGTQYF	TRBJ2-5	-	TRBV7-8	-
TGCGCCAGCAGCCAAGATCGATGGACAGGGAATATGCCCCAGCATTTT	CASSQDRWTGNMPQHF	TRBJ1-5	TRBD1	TRBV4-3	-
TGTGCCAGCAGTTTATTTACTCCGGGACAGGGGGCCCAAGAGACCCAGTACTTC	CASSLFTPGQGAQETQYF	TRBJ2-5	TRBD1	TRBV27	-
TGTGCCAGTACTTACGGGGTGGGGAACACTGAAGCTTTCTTT	CASTYGVGNTEAFF	TRBJ1-1	-	TRBV19	-
TGTGCCAGCAGCTTAGCGGGGGGGTTCCGAGAAAAACTGTTTTTT	CASSLAGGFREKLFF	TRBJ1-4	-	TRBV7-8	-
TGTGCCAGCAGCAAAGGGTGGGCTAGCGGGTTCTACGAGCAGTACTTC	CASSKGWASGFYEQYF	TRBJ2-7	-	TRBV21-1	-
TGCAGCGTTCGGACAGGCCCAAATCAGCCCCAGCATTTT	CSVRTGPNQPQHF	TRBJ1-5	TRBD1	TRBV29-1	few
TGTGCCAGTAGTTATGGAAGCTATGGCTACACCTTC	CASSYGSYGYTF	TRBJ1-2	-	TRBV19	-
TGTGCCAGTAGTATGACCGTTACCGGGGAGCTGTTTTTT	CASSMTVTGELFF	TRBJ2-2	-	TRBV19	medium-sized
TGCGCCAGCAGGACGGTAGTTGCCGATGAAAAACTGTTTTTT	CASRTVVADEKLFF	TRBJ1-4	-	TRBV5-1	-
TGTGCCAGCAGCCGAAGGACAGGGGGTATCGTTGAAGCTTTCTTT	CASSRRTGGIVEAFF	TRBJ1-1	TRBD1	TRBV3-1/TRBV3-2	-
TGTGCCAGCAGTTACACCCCACAGGGGGCAATGCACAATGAGCAGTTCTTC	CASSYTPQGAMHNEQFF	TRBJ2-1	TRBD1	TRBV6-2/TRBV6-3	-
TGTGCCAGCAGTGTAAACAGGGCTAACTATGGCTACACCTTC	CASSVNRANYGYTF	TRBJ1-2	-	TRBV2	-
TGTGCCAGCAGTTCAACCGGGGACCTTCAATATGGCTACACCTTC	CASSSTGDLQYGYTF	TRBJ1-2	-	TRBV28	-
TGTGCCAGCTCAGCTGGGACAGGGGATAGGCTTAGCAATCAGCCCCAGCATTTT	CASSAGTGDRLSNQPQHF	TRBJ1-5	TRBD1	TRBV18	-
TGTGCCAGTAGTAGATATAGCGGGAGAAGTTCCTACGAGCAGTACTTC	CASSRYSGRSSYEQYF	TRBJ2-7	TRBD2	TRBV19	-
TGTGCCAGCAGACCCGGGACAGAGAACTATGGCTACACCTTC	CASRPGTENYGYTF	TRBJ1-2	TRBD1	TRBV2	-
TGTGCCTGGAAAGGACAGGGGGCCTTTGGCTACACCTTC	CAWKGQGAFGYTF	TRBJ1-2	TRBD1	TRBV30	-
TGTGCCAGCAGTTTAGTGCGGGGAGAGACCCAGTACTTC	CASSLVRGETQYF	TRBJ2-5	-	TRBV27	once
TGTGCCAGCAGCTTAGGGACTAGCGCTTACCAAGAGACCCAGTACTTC	CASSLGTSAYQETQYF	TRBJ2-5	TRBD2	TRBV11-1	-
TGTGCCAGCAGCCCTCCGGGACAGGGGTTACCCTACGAGCAGTACTTC	CASSPPGQGLPYEQYF	TRBJ2-7	TRBD1	TRBV14	once
TGCAGTGCTAGTAAAAAGGAGGGCCTCAATCAGCCCCAGCATTTT	CSASKKEGLNQPQHF	TRBJ1-5	-	TRBV20-1	-